Here is one T cell receptor (beta chain) with its context. This sample was included in a study of blood T cell repertoires in COVID-19. Study overall: Samples representing acute and convalescent COVID-19 were sourced from the United States, Italy and Spain. T cells, B-cell-depleted T cells, or PBMCs provided the cDNA or gDNA that served as material.

How the authors handled the data: The assay estimated nucleated cells by amplifying reference gene primers. Assay: immunoSEQ multiplex PCR; the TCRdb copy retains only in-frame clones and omits some. The V and J calls and clone size are taken from that table; D and trimming were inferred from the DNA. The repertoire has just under 65,000 clones, approximately 82% of them found once; the top ten carry approximately 6%. The CDR3 consists of 15 residues. Germline V lookup: CDR1 SGHVS, CDR2 FQNEAQ. V was cut by 5 bases and J by 2 bases, with 16 bases left in between. Specimen: peripheral blood. The chain combines TRBV7-8 with TRBJ2-7; possible D gene TRBD2, 7 bases. This sequence originates from a human donor in a cohort sampled during active COVID-19. The CDR3 loop reads CASSPLVGGPYEQYF. CDR3 DNA: TGTGCCAGCAGCCCCTTGGTGGGGGGGCCCTACGAGCAGTACTTC.